Sequencing of this T cell receptor (beta chain) was carried out in a study of human T cells and chemical hapten exposure. In the study overall: Across its approximately 25 weeks, the study gave patients weekly diphenylcyclopropenone doses to the scalp. Per-sample TCR yield variation was attributed mainly to small pooled library volume differences.

TCRdb re-derived calls from the RACE reads in MiXCR, one entry per CDR3 protein. This sample has tens of thousands of distinct CDR3 sequences, with approximately 9.9% found just once. Sample time point: patch test 3, about 24 weeks after DPC sensitization. Regarding treatment: therapeutic diphenylcyclopropenone sensitization with weekly scalp DPC. Researchers extracted total RNA from unfractionated whole blood. This CDR3 spans 18 amino acids. CDR1 and CDR2 from the germline V gene are MNHEY and SVGAGI. V lost 2 bases, J lost 5 bases, and 13 bases stayed unmatched. This clonotype was recorded many times.

This chain joins TRBV6-5 and TRBJ2-1; 9 bases line up with TRBD2. The specimen comprised whole blood, sampled in connection with sensitization to the hapten diphenylcyclopropenone (DPC). The TCR was taken from a woman between 40 and 50 years old with alopecia areata. Some clones in this sample may be carry-over from other donors' samples. The CDR3 DNA is TGTGCCAGCAGTTACGAAGGCGGGGGGGCCCAAGGGAACAATGAGCAGTTCTTC. Protein product: CASSYEGGGAQGNNEQFF.